The T cell receptor beta chain described here comes from a study of cytomegalovirus exposure and HLA in healthy donors. Findings and limits, study-wide: CMV antigen specificity was confirmed in vitro for a few CMV-associated chains. The dataset shows that most TCR sequences were rare, while some public TCRs occurred in many donors.

The CDR3 spans 13 residues. CDR1 MNHEY and CDR2 SVGAGI come from the germline V gene. Deletions cut 5 bases from V and 9 bases from J, with 14 bases between. The method was immunoSEQ multiplex PCR; TCRdb's version includes in-frame clones alone and lacks a portion of them. Counted here are about 150,000 clones, approximately 82% occurring once; the ten biggest clones make up about 27%. As to this clone: Its target is unknown.

The V call is TRBV6-5, the J call TRBJ2-1; possibly TRBD1 for D (5 bases). Specimen: PBMCs. The receptor's source is a young man in good health and CMV-seropositive. This CDR3 is CASSTPGTGEQFF. CDR3 DNA sequence: TGTGCCAGCAGTACACCGGGTACAGGTGAGCAGTTCTTC.